The present T cell receptor (beta chain) was sequenced within a study of control samples from healthy donors and cancer patients (dated by TCRdb to 2020 to 2021). The method behind the library was the immunoSEQ multiplex PCR assay. This immuneACCESS table, as held by TCRdb, lists in-frame sequences with V and J called but not all clones. Of the missing ones, under half trace to an unresolved V gene in checked studies; the others have no known cause. This sample has under 150,000 clones in its table, and approximately 91% of those were observed once. Around 9% of the sample is taken by the ten largest. Notes on this clone: It has no known antigen specificity. The record has no base qualities; no much larger clone is one base away.

The CDR3 has 12 amino acids, counting the end cysteine and phenylalanine. The DNA shown is the 36-base CDR3, in frame from base 1. CDR1 is given as SGHRS and CDR2 as YFSETQ, both from the germline V gene. The junction carries 12 bases between V and J, which are trimmed by 4 bases and 8 bases respectively. This sequence was found in a woman in her 30s in good health. The rearrangement joined TRBV5-1 to TRBJ1-1, with the D segment identity uncertain. The specimen sequenced was blood. The nucleotides are TGCGCCAGCAGCAGCGGACTGAGCGAAGCTTTCTTT. Translation gives CASSSGLSEAFF.